This T cell receptor beta chain was sequenced during a study of T-cell reconstitution after alpha-beta-depleted transplantation in children. A TCRbeta library incorporating unique molecular identifiers was prepared. TCRdb recomputed calls from the PCR reads with MiXCR, one row per CDR3 protein. This repertoire shows some 500,000 distinct CDR3 sequences, 15% to 20% found once; its top ten account for roughly 3.3%. Germline assignment: CDR1 PRHDT and CDR2 FYEKMQ (reference sequence). V was pared by 5 bases and J by 4 bases, with 15 bases between. This CDR3 comprises 14 residues. This sample comprised PBMCs from the stem cell graft donor, obtained from the stem cell graft. This receptor was obtained from a human donor who donated a stem cell graft to a child with acute lymphoblastic leukemia. The V call is TRBV13, the J call TRBJ2-7; D might be TRBD2 (6 bases). The CDR3 protein is CASSATGLDYEQYF. CDR3 in DNA: TGTGCCAGCAGCGCCACGGGACTCGATTACGAGCAGTACTTC.